This T cell receptor (beta chain) was documented in a study of CD8 T cells in ankylosing spondylitis. Unmatched junction bases numbered 4, after V lost 7 bases and J lost 0 bases. The CDR3 length is 15 residues. In germline, CDR1 is SGHTA, CDR2 FQGNSA. Each TCR beta library was made by quantitative 5'-RACE that incorporated molecular barcodes. Using its own MiXCR run on the 5' RACE reads, TCRdb lists one record per CDR3 protein. This table holds some 120,000 distinct CDR3 sequences, 6.5% to 9% found once. At least ten counts were recorded for this clonotype. The target antigen is unknown. Study findings and constraints: A subset of motif variants has previously been described in the synovial fluid and blood of reactive arthritis. Significant enrichment of disease-linked clones was reported in matched ankylosing spondylitis synovial fluid. Disease-linked clones bore a CD8+ phenotype, appearing relatively rarely in peripheral blood.

The V call is TRBV7-2, the J call TRBJ2-5, with 11 bases fitting TRBD2. The receptor comes from a male donor with ankylosing spondylitis or in good health (not recorded which). Sample: blood, either unsorted or a sorted T cell fraction (not recorded which). In DNA form, the CDR3 reads TGTGCCAGCACCAGGACTAGCGGGTACCAAGAGACCCAGTACTTC. It translates to CASTRTSGYQETQYF.